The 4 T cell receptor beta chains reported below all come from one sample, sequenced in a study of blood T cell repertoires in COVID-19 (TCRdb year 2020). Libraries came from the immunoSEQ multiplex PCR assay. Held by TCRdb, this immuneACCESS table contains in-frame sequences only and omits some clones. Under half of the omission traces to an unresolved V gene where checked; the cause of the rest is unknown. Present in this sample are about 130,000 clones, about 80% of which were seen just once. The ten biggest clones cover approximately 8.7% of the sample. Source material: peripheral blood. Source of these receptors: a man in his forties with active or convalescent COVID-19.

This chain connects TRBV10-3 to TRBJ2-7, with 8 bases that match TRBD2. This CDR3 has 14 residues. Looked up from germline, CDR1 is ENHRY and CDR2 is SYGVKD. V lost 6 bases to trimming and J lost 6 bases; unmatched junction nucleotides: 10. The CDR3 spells CAISAGGARGEQYF. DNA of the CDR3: TGTGCCATCAGCGCGGGGGGTGCGAGGGGCGAGCAGTACTTC.

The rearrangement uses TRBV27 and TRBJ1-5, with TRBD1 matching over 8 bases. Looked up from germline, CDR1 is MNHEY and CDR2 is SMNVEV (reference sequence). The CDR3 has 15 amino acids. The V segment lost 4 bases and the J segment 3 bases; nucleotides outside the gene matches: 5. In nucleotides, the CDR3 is TGTGCCAGCAGTTCAGCAGGGGGCCCCAATCAGCCCCAGCATTTT. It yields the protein CASSSAGGPNQPQHF.

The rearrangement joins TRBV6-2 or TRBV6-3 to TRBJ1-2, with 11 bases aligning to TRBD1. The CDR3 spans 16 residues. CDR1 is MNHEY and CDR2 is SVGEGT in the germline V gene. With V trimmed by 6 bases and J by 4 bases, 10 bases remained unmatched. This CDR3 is CASSPTLDRGPYGYTF. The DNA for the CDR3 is TGTGCCAGCAGCCCTACCCTGGACAGGGGGCCCTATGGCTACACCTTC.

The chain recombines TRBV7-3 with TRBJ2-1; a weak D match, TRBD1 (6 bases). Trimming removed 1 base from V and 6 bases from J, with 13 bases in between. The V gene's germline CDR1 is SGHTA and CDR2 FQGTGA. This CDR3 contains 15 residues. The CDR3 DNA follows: TGTGCCAGCAGCTTAAAGCAGGGGAAAGTCAATGAGCAGTTCTTC. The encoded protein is CASSLKQGKVNEQFF.